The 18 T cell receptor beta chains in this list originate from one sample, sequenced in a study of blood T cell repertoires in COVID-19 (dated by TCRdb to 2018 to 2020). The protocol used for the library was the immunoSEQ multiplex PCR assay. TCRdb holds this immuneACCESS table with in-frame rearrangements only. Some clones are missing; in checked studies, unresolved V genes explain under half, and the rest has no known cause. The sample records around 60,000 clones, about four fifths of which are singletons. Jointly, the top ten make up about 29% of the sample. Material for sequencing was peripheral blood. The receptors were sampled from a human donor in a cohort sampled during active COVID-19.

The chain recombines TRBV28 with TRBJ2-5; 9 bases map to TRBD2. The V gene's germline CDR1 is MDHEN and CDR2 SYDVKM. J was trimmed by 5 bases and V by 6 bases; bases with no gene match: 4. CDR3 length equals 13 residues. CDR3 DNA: TGTGCCAGCAGCCCCGCGGGGGGGGAGACCCAGTACTTC. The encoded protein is CASSPAGGETQYF.

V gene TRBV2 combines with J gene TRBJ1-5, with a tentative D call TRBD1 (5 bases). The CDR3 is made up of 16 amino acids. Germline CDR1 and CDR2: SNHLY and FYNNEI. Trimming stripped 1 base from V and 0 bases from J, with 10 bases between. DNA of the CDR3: TGTGCCAGCAGTGAAGGGGGCAGTTATAGCAATCAGCCCCAGCATTTT. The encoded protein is CASSEGGSYSNQPQHF.

Here the CDR3 reads CASSSRTGTHEQYF. CDR3 coding DNA: TGTGCCAGTAGTTCCCGGACAGGGACCCACGAGCAGTACTTC. This sequence joins TRBV19 and TRBJ2-7, with 8 bases matching TRBD1. CDR3 size: 14 residues. Unmatched junction bases numbered 8, after V lost 5 bases and J lost 5 bases. Looked up from germline, CDR1 is LNHDA and CDR2 is SQIVND (reference sequence).

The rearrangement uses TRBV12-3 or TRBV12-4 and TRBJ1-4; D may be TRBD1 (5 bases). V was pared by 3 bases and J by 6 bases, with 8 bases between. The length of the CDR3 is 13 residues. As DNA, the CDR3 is TGTGCCAGCAGTTTCGGACACGATGAAAAACTGTTTTTT. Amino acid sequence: CASSFGHDEKLFF.

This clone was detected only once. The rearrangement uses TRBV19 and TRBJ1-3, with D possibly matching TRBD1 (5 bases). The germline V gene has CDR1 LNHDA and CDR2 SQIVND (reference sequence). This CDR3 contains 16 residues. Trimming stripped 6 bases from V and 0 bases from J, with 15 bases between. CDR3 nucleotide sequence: TGTGCCAGTAGGGTCGGGGGTCCCAACTCTGGAAACACCATATATTTT. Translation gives CASRVGGPNSGNTIYF.

The DNA for the CDR3 is TGTGCCAGCAGCCAGGAGGGCGCGAGCACCATATATTTT. Translation: CASSQEGASTIYF. The V and J genes are TRBV9 and TRBJ1-3, with D hard to call. CDR3 length equals 13 residues. Trimming removed 4 bases from V and 9 bases from J, with 14 bases in between. CDR1 and CDR2 from the germline V gene are SGDLS and YYNGEE. Using reference TRBV9 and TRBJ1-3 for the parts outside the CDR3, the full variable domain is DSGVTQTPKHLITATGQRVTLRCSPRSGDLSVYWYQQSLDQGLQFLIQYYNGEERAKGNILERFSAQQFPDLHSELNLSSLELGDSALYFCASSQEGASTIYFGEGSWLTVV.

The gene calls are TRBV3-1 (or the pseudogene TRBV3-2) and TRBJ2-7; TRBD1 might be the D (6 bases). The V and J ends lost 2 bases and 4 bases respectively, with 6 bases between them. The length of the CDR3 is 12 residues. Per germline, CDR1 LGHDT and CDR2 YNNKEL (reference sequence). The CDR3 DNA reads TGTGCCAGCAGCCAAAGGGGGTACGAGCAGTACTTC. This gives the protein CASSQRGYEQYF.

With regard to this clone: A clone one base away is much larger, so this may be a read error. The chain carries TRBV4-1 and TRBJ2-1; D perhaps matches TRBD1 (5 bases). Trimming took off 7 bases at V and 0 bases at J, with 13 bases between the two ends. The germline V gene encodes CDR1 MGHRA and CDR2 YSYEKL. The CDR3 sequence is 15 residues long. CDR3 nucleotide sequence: TGCGCCAGCAACCTGACAGTGAGCTCCTACAATGAGCAGTTCTTC. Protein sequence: CASNLTVSSYNEQFF.

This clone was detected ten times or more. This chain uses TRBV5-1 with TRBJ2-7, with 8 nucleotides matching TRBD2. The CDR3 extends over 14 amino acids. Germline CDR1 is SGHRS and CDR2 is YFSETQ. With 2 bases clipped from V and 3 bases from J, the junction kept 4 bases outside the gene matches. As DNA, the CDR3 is TGCGCCAGCAGCTTTGGAGCGGGAGACTACGAGCAGTACTTC. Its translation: CASSFGAGDYEQYF.

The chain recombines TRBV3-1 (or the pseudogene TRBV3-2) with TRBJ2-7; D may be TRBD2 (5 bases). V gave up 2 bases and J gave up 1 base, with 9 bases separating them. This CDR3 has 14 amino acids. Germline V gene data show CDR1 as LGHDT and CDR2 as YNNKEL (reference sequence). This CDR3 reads CASSQLRRSYEQYF. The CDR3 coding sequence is TGTGCCAGCAGCCAACTTAGGAGGTCCTACGAGCAGTACTTC.

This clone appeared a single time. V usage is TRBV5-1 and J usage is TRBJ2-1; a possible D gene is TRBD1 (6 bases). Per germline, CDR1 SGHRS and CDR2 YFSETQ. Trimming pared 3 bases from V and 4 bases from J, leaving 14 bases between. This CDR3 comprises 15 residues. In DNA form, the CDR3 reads TGCGCCAGCAGCTCTCCGACAGGCGGATACAATGAGCAGTTCTTC. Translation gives CASSSPTGGYNEQFF. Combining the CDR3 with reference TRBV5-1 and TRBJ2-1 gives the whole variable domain KAGVTQTPRYLIKTRGQQVTLSCSPISGHRSVSWYQQTPGQGLQFLFEYFSETQRNKGNFPGRFSGRQFSNSRSEMNVSTLELGDSALYLCASSSPTGGYNEQFFGPGTRLTVL.

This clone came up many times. The CDR3 region has the DNA TGTGCCAGCAGTGAAAGTAGCGGGGGCTACAATGAGCAGTTCTTC. Protein sequence: CASSESSGGYNEQFF. The genes are TRBV2 and TRBJ2-1; TRBD2 matches 9 bases. The V segment lost 2 bases and the J segment 3 bases; nucleotides outside the gene matches: 2. The CDR3 has 15 residues. Germline-derived CDR1 and CDR2 are SNHLY and FYNNEI.

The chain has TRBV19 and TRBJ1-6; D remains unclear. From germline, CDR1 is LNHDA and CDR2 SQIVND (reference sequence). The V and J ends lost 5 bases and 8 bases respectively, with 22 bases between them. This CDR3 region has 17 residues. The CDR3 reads CASSSPIGLLSDSPLHF. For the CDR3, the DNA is TGTGCCAGTAGTTCTCCCATCGGACTTCTAAGCGATTCACCCCTCCACTTT.

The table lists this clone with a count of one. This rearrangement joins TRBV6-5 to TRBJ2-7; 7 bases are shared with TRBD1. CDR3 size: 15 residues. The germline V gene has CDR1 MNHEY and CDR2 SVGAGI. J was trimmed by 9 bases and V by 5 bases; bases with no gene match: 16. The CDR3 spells CASSLTGAGDRRQYF. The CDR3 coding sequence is TGTGCCAGCAGTCTAACAGGGGCAGGAGACAGACGGCAGTACTTC.

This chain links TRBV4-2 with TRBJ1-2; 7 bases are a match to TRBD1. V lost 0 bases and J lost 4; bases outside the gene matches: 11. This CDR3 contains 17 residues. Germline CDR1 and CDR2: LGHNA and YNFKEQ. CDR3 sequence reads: CASSQDLTGRDFYGYTF. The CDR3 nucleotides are TGTGCCAGCAGCCAAGATCTGACAGGGCGAGATTTCTATGGCTACACCTTC.

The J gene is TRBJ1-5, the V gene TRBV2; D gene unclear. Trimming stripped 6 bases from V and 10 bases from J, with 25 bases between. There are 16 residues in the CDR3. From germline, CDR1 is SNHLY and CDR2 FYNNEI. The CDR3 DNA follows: TGTGCCAGCAGCCAAGTCATCGGAGGCGGCCACGAACCCCAGCATTTT. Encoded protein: CASSQVIGGGHEPQHF.

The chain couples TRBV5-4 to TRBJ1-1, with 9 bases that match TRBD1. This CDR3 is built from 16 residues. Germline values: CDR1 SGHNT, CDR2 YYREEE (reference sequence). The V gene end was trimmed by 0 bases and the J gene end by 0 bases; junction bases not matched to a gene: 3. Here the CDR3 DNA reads TGTGCCAGCAGCTTGGGGACAGGGGTGGTGAACACTGAAGCTTTCTTT. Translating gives CASSLGTGVVNTEAFF.

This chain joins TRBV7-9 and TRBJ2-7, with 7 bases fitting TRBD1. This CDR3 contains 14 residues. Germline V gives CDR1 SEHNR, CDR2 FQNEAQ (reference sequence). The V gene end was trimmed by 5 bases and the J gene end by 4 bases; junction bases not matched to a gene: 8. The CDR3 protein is CASSLRQGSYEQYF. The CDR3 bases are TGTGCCAGCAGCCTTAGACAGGGCTCGTACGAGCAGTACTTC.